The entry that follows covers one T cell receptor beta chain sequence. Repertoires were generated with immunoSEQ multiplex PCR, while TCRdb's copy carries only in-frame clones and drops some. Of roughly 1,500,000 clones listed, approximately 98.5% were seen once; the top ten hold approximately 0.4%. The data were obtained in a study of shared clonotypes between healthy human individuals. V lost 8 bases and J 6 bases, leaving 17 bases between the germline ends. The germline V gene encodes CDR1 MNHNS and CDR2 SASEGT. The length of the CDR3 is 14 residues. The clonotype comes from a man aged 25 to 45 in good health. J is TRBJ2-1 and V is TRBV6-1; D may be TRBD1 (5 bases). The sequenced material came from naive CD4+ T cells sorted from blood. Noted subset: CD45RA+ positively selected. CDR3 sequence (DNA): TGTGCCAGCGCCGCCCGACAGACCCCCAATGAGCAGTTCTTC. Translation: CASAARQTPNEQFF.